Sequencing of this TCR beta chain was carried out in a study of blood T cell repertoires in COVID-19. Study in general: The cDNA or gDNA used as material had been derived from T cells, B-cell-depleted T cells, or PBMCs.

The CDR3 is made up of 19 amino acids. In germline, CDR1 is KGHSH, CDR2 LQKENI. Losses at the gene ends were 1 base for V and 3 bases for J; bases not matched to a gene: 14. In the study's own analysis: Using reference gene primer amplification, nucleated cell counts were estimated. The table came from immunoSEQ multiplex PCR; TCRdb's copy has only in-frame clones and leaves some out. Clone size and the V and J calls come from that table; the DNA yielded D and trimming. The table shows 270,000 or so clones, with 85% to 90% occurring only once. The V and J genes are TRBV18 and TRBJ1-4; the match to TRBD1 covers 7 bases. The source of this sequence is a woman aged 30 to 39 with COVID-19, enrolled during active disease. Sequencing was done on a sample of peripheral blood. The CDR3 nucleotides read TGTGCCAGCTCACCACGTACAGGGGTAGGCGGCGGACCTAATGAAAAACTGTTTTTT. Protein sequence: CASSPRTGVGGGPNEKLFF.